This T cell receptor beta chain emerged from a study of blood T cell repertoires in COVID-19. As for the study in general: Whether acute or convalescent, the COVID-19 samples came from the United States, Italy and Spain.

The CDR3 is made up of 18 amino acids. V lost 0 bases to trimming and J lost 8 bases; unmatched junction nucleotides: 17. CDR1 and CDR2 (germline): MRHNA, SNTAGT. Using immunoSEQ multiplex PCR, the repertoire was profiled, and TCRdb retains in-frame clones only, with some absent. The sample holds 200,000 to 250,000 clones, about 88% seen once. Source material: peripheral blood. J is TRBJ2-3 and V is TRBV6-4, with 7 bases identical to TRBD2. The source is a woman aged 60-70 years with acute or convalescent COVID-19. The CDR3 DNA is TGTGCCAGCAGTGACTCGTATGGCGGGAGAGCACCCCATGGTACGCAGTATTTT. Protein sequence: CASSDSYGGRAPHGTQYF.